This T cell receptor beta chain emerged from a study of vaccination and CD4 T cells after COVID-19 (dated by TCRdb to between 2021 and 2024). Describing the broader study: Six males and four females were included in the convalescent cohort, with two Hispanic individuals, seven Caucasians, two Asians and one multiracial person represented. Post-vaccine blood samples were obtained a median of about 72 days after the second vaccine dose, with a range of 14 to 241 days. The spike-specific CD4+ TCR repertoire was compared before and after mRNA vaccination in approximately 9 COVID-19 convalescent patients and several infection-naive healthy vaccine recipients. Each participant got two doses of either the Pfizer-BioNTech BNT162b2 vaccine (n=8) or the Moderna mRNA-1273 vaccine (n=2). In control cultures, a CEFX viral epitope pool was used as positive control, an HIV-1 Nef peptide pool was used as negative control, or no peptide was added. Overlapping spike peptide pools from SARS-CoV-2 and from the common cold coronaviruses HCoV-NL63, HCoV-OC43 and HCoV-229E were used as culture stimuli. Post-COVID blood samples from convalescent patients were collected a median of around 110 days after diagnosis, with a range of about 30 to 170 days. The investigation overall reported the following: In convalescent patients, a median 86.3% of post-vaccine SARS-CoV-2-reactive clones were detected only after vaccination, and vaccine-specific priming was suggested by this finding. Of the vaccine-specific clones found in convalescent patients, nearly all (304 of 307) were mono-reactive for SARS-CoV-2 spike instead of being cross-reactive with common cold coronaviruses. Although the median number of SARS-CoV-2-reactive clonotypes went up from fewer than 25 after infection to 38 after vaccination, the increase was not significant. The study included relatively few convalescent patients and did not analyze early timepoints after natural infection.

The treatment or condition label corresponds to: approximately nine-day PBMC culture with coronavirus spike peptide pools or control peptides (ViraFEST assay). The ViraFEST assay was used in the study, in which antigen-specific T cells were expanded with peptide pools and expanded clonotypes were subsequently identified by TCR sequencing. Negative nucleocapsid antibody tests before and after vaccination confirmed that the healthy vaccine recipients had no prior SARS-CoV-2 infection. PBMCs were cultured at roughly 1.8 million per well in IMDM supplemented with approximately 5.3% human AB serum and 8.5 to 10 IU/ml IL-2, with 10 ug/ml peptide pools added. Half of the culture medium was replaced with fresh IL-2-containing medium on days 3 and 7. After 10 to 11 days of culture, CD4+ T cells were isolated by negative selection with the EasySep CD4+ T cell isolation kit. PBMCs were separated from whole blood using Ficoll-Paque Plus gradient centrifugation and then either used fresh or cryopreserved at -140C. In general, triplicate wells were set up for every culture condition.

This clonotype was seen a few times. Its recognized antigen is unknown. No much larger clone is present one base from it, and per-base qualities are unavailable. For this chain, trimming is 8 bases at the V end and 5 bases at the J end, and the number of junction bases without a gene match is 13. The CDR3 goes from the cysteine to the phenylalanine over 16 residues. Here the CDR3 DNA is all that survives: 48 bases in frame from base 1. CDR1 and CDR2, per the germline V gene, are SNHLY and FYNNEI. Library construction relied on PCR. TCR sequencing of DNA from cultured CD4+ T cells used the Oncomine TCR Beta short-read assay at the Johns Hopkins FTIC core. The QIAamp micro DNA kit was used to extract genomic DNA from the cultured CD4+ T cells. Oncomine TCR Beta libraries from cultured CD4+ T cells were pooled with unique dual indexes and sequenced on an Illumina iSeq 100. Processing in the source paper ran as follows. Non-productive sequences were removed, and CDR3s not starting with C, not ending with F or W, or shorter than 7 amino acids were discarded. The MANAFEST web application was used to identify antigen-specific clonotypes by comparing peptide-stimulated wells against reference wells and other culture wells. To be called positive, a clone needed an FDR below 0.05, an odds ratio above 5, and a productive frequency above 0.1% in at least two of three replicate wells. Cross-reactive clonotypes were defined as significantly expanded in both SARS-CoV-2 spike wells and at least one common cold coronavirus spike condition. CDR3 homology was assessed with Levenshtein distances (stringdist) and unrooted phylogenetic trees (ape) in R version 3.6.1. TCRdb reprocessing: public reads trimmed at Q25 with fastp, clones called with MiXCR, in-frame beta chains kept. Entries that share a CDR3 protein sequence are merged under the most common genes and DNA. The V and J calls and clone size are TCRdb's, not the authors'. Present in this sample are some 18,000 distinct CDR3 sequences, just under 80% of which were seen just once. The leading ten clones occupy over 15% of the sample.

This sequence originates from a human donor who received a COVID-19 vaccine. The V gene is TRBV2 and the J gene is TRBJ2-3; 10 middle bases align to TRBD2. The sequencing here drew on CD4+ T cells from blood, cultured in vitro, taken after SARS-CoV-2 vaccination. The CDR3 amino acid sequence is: CASQGVSLAGEDTQYF. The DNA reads TGTGCCAGCCAAGGGGTTTCCCTAGCGGGGGAAGATACGCAGTATTTT.